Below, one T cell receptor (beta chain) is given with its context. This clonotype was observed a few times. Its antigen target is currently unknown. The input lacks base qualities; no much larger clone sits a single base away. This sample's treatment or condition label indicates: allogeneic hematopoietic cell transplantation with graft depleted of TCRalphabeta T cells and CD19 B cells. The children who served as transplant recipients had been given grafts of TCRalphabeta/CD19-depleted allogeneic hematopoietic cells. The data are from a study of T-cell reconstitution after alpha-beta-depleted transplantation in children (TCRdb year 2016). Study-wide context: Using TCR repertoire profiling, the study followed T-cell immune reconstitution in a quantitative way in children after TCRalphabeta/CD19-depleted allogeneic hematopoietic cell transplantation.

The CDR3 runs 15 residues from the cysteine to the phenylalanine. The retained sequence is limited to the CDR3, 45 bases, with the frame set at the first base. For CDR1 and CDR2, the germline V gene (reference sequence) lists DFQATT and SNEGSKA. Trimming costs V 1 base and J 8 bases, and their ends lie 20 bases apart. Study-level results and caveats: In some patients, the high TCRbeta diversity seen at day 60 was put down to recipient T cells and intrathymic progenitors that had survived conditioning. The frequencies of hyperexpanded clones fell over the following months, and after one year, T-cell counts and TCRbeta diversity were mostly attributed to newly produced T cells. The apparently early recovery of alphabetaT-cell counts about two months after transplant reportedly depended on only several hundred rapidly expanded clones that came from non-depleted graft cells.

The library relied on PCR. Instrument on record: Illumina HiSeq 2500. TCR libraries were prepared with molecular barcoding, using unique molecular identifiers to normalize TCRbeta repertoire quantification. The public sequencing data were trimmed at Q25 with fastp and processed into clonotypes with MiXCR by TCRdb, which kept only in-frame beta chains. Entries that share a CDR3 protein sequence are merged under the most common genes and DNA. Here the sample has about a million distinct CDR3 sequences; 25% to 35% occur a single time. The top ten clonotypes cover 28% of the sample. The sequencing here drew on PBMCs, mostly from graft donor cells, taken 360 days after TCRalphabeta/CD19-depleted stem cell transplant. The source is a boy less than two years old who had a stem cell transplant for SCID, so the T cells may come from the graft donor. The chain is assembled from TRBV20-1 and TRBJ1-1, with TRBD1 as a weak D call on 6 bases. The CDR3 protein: CSARGGQGIGREAFF. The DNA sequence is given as TGCAGTGCTAGAGGGGGGCAGGGAATAGGGCGAGAAGCTTTCTTT.